The T cell receptor (beta chain) described here comes from a study of blood T cell repertoires in COVID-19. Study at large: Donors in the United States, Italy and Spain gave samples during acute or convalescent COVID-19. T cells, B-cell-depleted T cells, or PBMCs supplied cDNA or gDNA.

As originally analysed: Quantification of nucleated cells was approximated via reference gene primer amplification. Assay used: immunoSEQ multiplex PCR; TCRdb lists only in-frame clones, some missing. D and trimming come from the DNA, and the V and J calls and clone size come from that table. The sample carries some 190,000 clones, 88% recorded once. The clonotype was recovered from a human donor in a cohort sampled during active COVID-19. Sequencing was done on a sample of peripheral blood.

CDR3 nucleotides: TGTGCCAGCGCTCAGGGAAACACCATATATTTT. This encodes CASAQGNTIYF. The chain employs TRBV3-1 (or the pseudogene TRBV3-2) and TRBJ1-3, with D unclear. Per the germline V gene, CDR1 is LGHDT and CDR2 is YNNKEL (reference sequence). Trimming removed 8 bases from V and 4 bases from J, with 6 bases in between. The CDR3 extends over 11 amino acids.